These T cell receptor beta chains were read from a single sample in a study of cytomegalovirus exposure and HLA in healthy donors. Clones were sequenced by immunoSEQ multiplex PCR, and TCRdb holds only the in-frame ones, with some missing. The table records over 120,000 clones, roughly 9.7% of them present only once. The sequencing sample was made of PBMCs. All receptors come from a man over 45 in good health and CMV-seronegative. Each CDR3 is given with its conserved first and last residue. Each record gives: J gene, D gene, clone size, V gene, CDR3 protein, CDR3 DNA. D genes are given only for firm matches. Part of the rows lack a size; the others show once, few, many or a class for expanded clones.

>TRBJ2-2|TRBD2|few|TRBV7-3
CASSSRRTSGGGGELFF
TGTGCCAGCAGCTCCCGACGGACTAGCGGGGGCGGCGGGGAGCTGTTTTTT
>TRBJ1-2|.|.|TRBV25-1
CASSGLGAGKGYTF
TGTGCCAGCAGTGGTTTAGGGGCAGGGAAGGGCTACACCTTC
>TRBJ1-4|.|few|TRBV29-1
CSAESGVDEKLFF
TGCAGCGCCGAATCAGGGGTGGACGAAAAACTGTTTTTT
>TRBJ1-6|.|.|TRBV5-1
CASSFARENSPLHF
TGCGCCAGCAGCTTCGCCAGGGAAAATTCACCCCTCCACTTT
>TRBJ2-7|.|few|TRBV21-1
CASSKGGSSYEQYF
TGTGCCAGCAGCAAAGGGGGCTCCTCCTACGAGCAGTACTTC
>TRBJ2-2|.|.|TRBV9
CASSPRGVSTGELFF
TGTGCCAGCAGCCCCAGGGGGGTGAGCACCGGGGAGCTGTTTTTT
>TRBJ1-1|.|few|TRBV5-1
CASSQTPNTEAFF
TGCGCCAGCAGTCAGACACCGAACACTGAAGCTTTCTTT
>TRBJ2-1|TRBD2|few|TRBV9
CASSVEGTRGNEQFF
TGTGCCAGCAGCGTAGAGGGGACTAGAGGCAATGAGCAGTTCTTC
>TRBJ2-2|.|few|TRBV5-1
CASSLEGAGELFF
TGCGCCAGCAGCTTGGAGGGAGCCGGGGAGCTGTTTTTT
>TRBJ1-6|TRBD1|few|TRBV27
CASWQGADNSPLHF
TGTGCCAGCTGGCAGGGGGCAGATAATTCACCCCTCCACTTT
>TRBJ1-1|.|.|TRBV9
CASNAGATNTEAFF
TGTGCCAGCAACGCAGGGGCGACGAACACTGAAGCTTTCTTT
>TRBJ2-3|TRBD2|.|TRBV7-3
CASSLIELLAGSTDTQYF
TGTGCCAGCAGCTTAATCGAACTACTAGCGGGAAGCACAGATACGCAGTATTTT
>TRBJ2-7|.|.|TRBV28
CASRPARSSYEQYF
TGTGCCAGCAGGCCAGCCCGGAGCTCCTACGAGCAGTACTTC
>TRBJ1-2|TRBD1|few|TRBV6-1
CASRDQGAFYGYTF
TGTGCCAGCAGGGACCAGGGGGCGTTCTATGGCTACACCTTC
>TRBJ2-1|TRBD2|.|TRBV5-1
CASSLGGLAGGYNEQFF
TGCGCCAGCAGCCTGGGTGGCCTAGCGGGAGGCTACAATGAGCAGTTCTTC
>TRBJ1-4|TRBD1|.|TRBV5-1
CASSSGQGILNEKLFF
TGCGCCAGCAGCTCGGGACAGGGGATCCTTAATGAAAAACTGTTTTTT